Presented here are 29 T cell receptor beta chains from one specimen sequenced in a study of blood T cells in healthy people across ages. A second roughly 6 to 11 cycle PCR used barcoded and J-beta primers. TCRdb used MiXCR to reprocess the 5' RACE reads, holding one entry per CDR3 protein. This sample has 450,000 to 700,000 distinct CDR3 sequences, with approximately 30% found just once. The sequencing sample was made of blood. These receptors were collected from a woman aged 70-85 years in good health.

In this sample, this clonotype turned up a few times. The chain is built from TRBV12-3 or TRBV12-4 and TRBJ1-1, with 10 nucleotides matching TRBD1. The CDR3 consists of 15 residues. The V gene end was trimmed by 3 bases and the J gene end by 6 bases; junction bases not matched to a gene: 7. In DNA, the CDR3 is TGTGCCAGCAGTTTGACGGGACAGGGGACTTCTGAAGCTTTCTTT. Translating gives CASSLTGQGTSEAFF.

The chain recombines TRBV24-1 with TRBJ2-1, with no clear D. The CDR3 is 12 amino acids. Germline assignment: CDR1 KGHDR and CDR2 SFDVKD. The V end lost 3 bases, the J end lost 7 bases, and 6 bases lay between the germline ends. CDR3 in DNA: TGTGCCACCAGTGATGTCGGGAATGAGCAGTTCTTC. The encoded protein is CATSDVGNEQFF.

The V call is TRBV6-1, the J call TRBJ2-1; the match to TRBD2 covers 8 bases. The CDR3 loop spans 15 amino acids. Trimming cost V 7 bases and J 0 bases; bases outside gene matches: 5. In germline, CDR1 is MNHNS, CDR2 SASEGT. Written as DNA, the CDR3 is TGTGCCAGCATCCCGCTAGCGGGCTCCTACAATGAGCAGTTCTTC. Amino acid sequence: CASIPLAGSYNEQFF.

This clonotype came up many times. The CDR3 region is CASSLGVNSPLHF. The DNA of the CDR3 is TGTGCCAGCAGCTTGGGCGTGAATTCACCCCTCCACTTT. This rearrangement joins TRBV7-3 to TRBJ1-6, with unresolved D. The CDR3 is made up of 13 amino acids. Germline-derived CDR1 and CDR2 are SGHTA and FQGTGA. V lost 3 bases and J lost 7, with 7 bases in between.

To note about this clonotype: This may be a read error, as it is one base from a much larger clone. This rearrangement joins TRBV7-3 to TRBJ2-2; TRBD1 is a possible D gene (5 bases). The CDR3 contains 12 residues. Germline assignment: CDR1 SGHTA and CDR2 FQGTGA. CDR3 loop: CSSSLGAGELFF. The CDR3 nucleotides are TGTTCCAGCAGCTTAGGGGCCGGGGAGCTGTTTTTT.

The rearrangement uses TRBV29-1 and TRBJ2-1, with 11 bases matching TRBD1. Unmatched junction bases numbered 10, after V lost 6 bases and J lost 9 bases. The CDR3 runs to 14 residues. Germline CDR1 and CDR2: SQVTM and ANQGSEA. DNA for the CDR3: TGCAGCGTAGCCGGGACAGGGGGGTGGGGTGAGCAGTTCTTC. This translates into CSVAGTGGWGEQFF.

This clonotype has only a few counts. V usage is TRBV6-5 and J usage is TRBJ2-7; no reliable D call. Between the trimmed V and J ends, which lost 5 bases and 3 bases, there was a span of 17 bases. The germline CDR1 and CDR2 sequences are MNHEY and SVGAGI. There are 15 residues in the CDR3. The CDR3 sequence: CASSTTGSYLYEQYF. The CDR3 nucleotides are TGTGCCAGCAGTACCACCGGGTCCTACCTCTACGAGCAGTACTTC.

This clonotype was detected ten times or more. The chain is built from TRBV24-1 and TRBJ1-1, with TRBD1 matching 9 bases. The V segment lost 7 bases and the J segment 2 bases; nucleotides outside the gene matches: 7. The germline V gene has CDR1 KGHDR and CDR2 SFDVKD. The CDR3 has 15 amino acids. CDR3 nucleotide sequence: TGTGCCACCAGAGATGGACAGGGGAAAAACACTGAAGCTTTCTTT. Amino acids: CATRDGQGKNTEAFF.

Concerning this clonotype itself: One junction end does not reproduce the germline sequence, and a read error may be involved. The chain has TRBV4-3 and TRBJ1-2; no clear D gene. The length of the CDR3 is 13 residues. CDR1 is LGHNA, CDR2 YSLEER, per germline. The CDR3 coding sequence is TGCGCCGGCAGCCAAGGGAACGGCTATGGCTACACCTTC. Its protein product is CAGSQGNGYGYTF.

This clonotype has just a few counts. The chain is built from TRBV5-1 and TRBJ2-5; D gene ambiguous. Germline CDR1 is SGHRS and CDR2 is YFSETQ. There are 18 residues in the CDR3. V lost 0 bases and J lost 5, with 23 bases in between. The CDR3 bases are TGCGCCAGCAGCTTGGTGCCGACCGGCCCCAATCTAGGGGAGACCCAGTACTTC. This translates into CASSLVPTGPNLGETQYF.

This chain joins TRBV7-9 and TRBJ1-2; D call uncertain. Trimming shortened V by 4 bases and J by 6 bases, and 12 bases separated the two germline ends. Germline CDR1 SEHNR, CDR2 FQNEAQ (reference sequence). The CDR3 contains 13 residues. In nucleotides, the CDR3 is TGTGCCAGCAGCTACGGCAGCTTAAATGGCTACACCTTC. This translates into CASSYGSLNGYTF.

This clonotype was counted a few times. The genes are TRBV19 and TRBJ1-1, with D unresolved. V was clipped by 7 bases and J by 1 base, with 13 bases between them. The CDR3 length is 14 residues. Per germline, CDR1 LNHDA and CDR2 SQIVND (reference sequence). The chain's CDR3 is CASMLGRRNTEAFF. Here the CDR3 DNA reads TGTGCCAGTATGTTGGGCAGGCGGAACACTGAAGCTTTCTTT.

A few counts support this clonotype. This chain uses TRBV12-3 or TRBV12-4 with TRBJ2-7, with 8 nucleotides matching TRBD1. The CDR3 totals 12 residues. V was clipped by 6 bases and J by 12 bases; unmatched bases: 10. CDR3 DNA: TGTGCCAGCAGGCAGGGGGCTCTTGATCTGTACTTC. Translated: CASRQGALDLYF.

The rearrangement links TRBV29-1 to TRBJ1-2, with 10 nucleotides matching TRBD1. Per the germline V gene, CDR1 is SQVTM and CDR2 is ANQGSEA. The CDR3 covers 15 residues. Trimming removed 2 bases from V and 1 base from J; junction bases left unmatched: 4. The CDR3 DNA is TGCAGCGTTGAACCCCGGGACAGGGGTAACTATGGCTACACCTTC. Protein product: CSVEPRDRGNYGYTF.

This clonotype was observed a handful of times. The rearrangement joins TRBV20-1 to TRBJ2-7; D is unresolved. CDR1 is DFQATT, CDR2 SNEGSKA, per germline (reference sequence). The CDR3 loop spans 15 amino acids. Trimming pared 6 bases from V and 0 bases from J, leaving 18 bases between. CDR3 sequence (DNA): TGCAGTGCCAACCCCGGATCTTTTACCTCCTACGAGCAGTACTTC. Protein product: CSANPGSFTSYEQYF.

The chain recombines TRBV20-1 with TRBJ2-5; 11 bases match TRBD2. The DNA end favors TRBJ2-1, so the J call may be wrong. Per germline, CDR1 DFQATT and CDR2 SNEGSKA (reference sequence). The CDR3 length is 15 residues. The CDR3 sequence: CSARAQTSGNNEQFF. The CDR3 nucleotides read TGCAGTGCTAGGGCCCAGACTAGCGGGAACAATGAGCAGTTCTTC.

This clonotype was found a few times. This chain uses TRBV10-3 with TRBJ2-7, with a weak D call TRBD1 (5 bases). The CDR3 sequence is 15 residues long. Germline V gene data show CDR1 as ENHRY and CDR2 as SYGVKD. Between the trimmed V and J ends, which lost 3 bases and 5 bases, there was a span of 17 bases. For the CDR3, the DNA is TGTGCCATCAGTGAATCTGTGGGCAGGGCGCACGAGCAGTACTTC. As protein: CAISESVGRAHEQYF.

This clonotype was detected ten times or more. The chain is built from TRBV6-2 or TRBV6-3 and TRBJ2-1, with D tentatively TRBD1 (6 bases). There are 15 residues in the CDR3. Trimming took 4 bases from V and 1 from J, leaving 11 bases between them. Germline V CDR1 and CDR2: MNHEY, SVGEGT. For the CDR3, the DNA is TGTGCCAGCAGTTTGGGTACAGGGTCCTACAATGAGCAGTTCTTC. It yields the protein CASSLGTGSYNEQFF.

This clonotype was counted between two and nine times. The chain is built from TRBV19 and TRBJ1-6, with D possibly TRBD1 on 5 matching bases. Germline assignment: CDR1 LNHDA and CDR2 SQIVND (reference sequence). V shed 2 bases and J shed 9 bases, with 11 bases lying between them. This CDR3 has 14 amino acids. In DNA, the CDR3 is TGTGCCAGTAGTATACAGGGTACCGCTTCACCCCTCCACTTT. Translation gives CASSIQGTASPLHF.

The chain recombines TRBV7-2 with TRBJ2-5; 8 bases are shared with TRBD1. The CDR3 is 15 residues long. The germline gives CDR1 SGHTA, CDR2 FQGNSA. V was clipped by 6 bases and J by 4 bases; unmatched bases: 10. The CDR3 sequence is CASSNQGAKRETQYF. Written as DNA, the CDR3 is TGTGCCAGCAGTAATCAGGGGGCGAAGCGAGAGACCCAGTACTTC.

This clonotype was observed a few times. The chain links TRBV20-1 to TRBJ2-5; 7 bases agree with TRBD2. The J call may be faulty, since TRBJ2-1 better matches the DNA end. Germline V CDR1 and CDR2: DFQATT, SNEGSKA (reference sequence). The CDR3 totals 14 residues. CDR3 sequence reads: CSARAGTTEDEQFF. CDR3 sequence (DNA): TGCAGTGCTAGAGCCGGGACTACCGAAGATGAGCAGTTCTTC.

J is TRBJ2-2 and V is TRBV20-1; D is possibly TRBD2 (5 bases). This CDR3 contains 15 residues. V gave up 4 bases and J gave up 5 bases, with 17 bases separating them. Germline assignment: CDR1 DFQATT and CDR2 SNEGSKA (reference sequence). The CDR3 sequence is CSATARAVRTGELFF. In DNA, the CDR3 is TGCAGTGCTACGGCGCGGGCAGTGAGGACCGGGGAGCTGTTTTTT.

About this clonotype itself: One end of the junction varies from germline; a read error may be responsible. The chain carries TRBV6-5 and TRBJ2-7; 9 nucleotides align to TRBD2. Germline lookup yields CDR1 MNHEY and CDR2 SVGAGI. This CDR3 has 16 amino acids. CDR3 sequence (DNA): TGTGCCAGCAATTACCGCCTTAGCGGGGGCCTTTACGGGCAGTACTTC. Translating it yields CASNYRLSGGLYGQYF.

V is TRBV7-3 and J is TRBJ2-5; 10 bases match TRBD2. Losses at the gene ends were 2 bases for V and 3 bases for J; bases not matched to a gene: 12. This CDR3 contains 18 residues. Germline V gene data show CDR1 as SGHTA and CDR2 as FQGTGA. CDR3 DNA sequence: TGTGCCAGCAGCTTAGGAGAGTGGGGAGCGGGAGGGGAAGAGACCCAGTACTTC. Its protein is CASSLGEWGAGGEETQYF.

CDR3 nucleotide sequence: TGCGCCAGCAGCTCTCTGGGACACATCAGCGATCCCCAGCATTTT. It yields the protein CASSSLGHISDPQHF. The chain carries TRBV5-1 and TRBJ1-5; D perhaps matches TRBD1 (6 bases). The germline V gene encodes CDR1 SGHRS and CDR2 YFSETQ. The ends were cut back, 3 bases at V and 10 bases at J, with 20 bases in the middle. The CDR3 runs to 15 residues.

The chain employs TRBV7-2 and TRBJ1-2; TRBD1 might be the D (5 bases). Trimming removed 2 bases from V and 4 bases from J, with 20 bases in between. Looked up from germline, CDR1 is SGHTA and CDR2 is FQGNSA. The CDR3 length is 17 residues. The CDR3 protein is CASSLRPRGGRVYGYTF. In nucleotides, the CDR3 is TGTGCCAGCAGCTTACGACCCCGTGGGGGTCGGGTCTATGGCTACACCTTC. The entire variable domain, with the rest obtained from reference TRBV7-2 and TRBJ1-2, is as follows: GAGVSQSPSNKVTEKGKDVELRCDPISGHTALYWYRQSLGQGLEFLIYFQGNSAPDKSGLPSDRFSAERTGGSVSTLTIQRTQQEDSAVYLCASSLRPRGGRVYGYTFGSGTRLTVV.

This clonotype was seen a few times. The chain links TRBV7-9 to TRBJ2-5, with D tentatively TRBD2 (5 bases). V was trimmed by 1 base and J by 4 bases, leaving 10 bases between them. Germline-derived CDR1 and CDR2 are SEHNR and FQNEAQ (reference sequence). The CDR3 spans 14 residues. CDR3 region: CASSLGTPGETQYF. Here the CDR3 DNA reads TGTGCCAGCAGCTTAGGGACTCCTGGAGAGACCCAGTACTTC.

The gene calls are TRBV2 and TRBJ2-7, with D perhaps matching TRBD2 (5 bases). The CDR3 has 14 residues. Trimming left V 7 bases short and J 1 base short, with 14 bases between. CDR1 is SNHLY, CDR2 FYNNEI, per germline. The CDR3 here is CASNPSGRSYEQYF. The CDR3 nucleotides read TGTGCCAGCAATCCCAGCGGTCGTTCCTACGAGCAGTACTTC.

With respect to this clonotype: A read error may produce the germline difference seen at one junction end. The J gene is TRBJ2-2, the V gene TRBV7-2, with D possibly matching TRBD1 (5 bases). There are 13 residues in the CDR3. Germline CDR1 reads SGHTA; CDR2 reads FQGNSA. Here the CDR3 reads CASCLAGIGELFF. The CDR3 bases are TGTGCCAGCTGCTTGGCAGGGATCGGGGAGCTGTTTTTT.